The 21 T cell receptor beta chains in this list originate from one sample, sequenced in a study of blood T cell repertoires in COVID-19. Data came from immunoSEQ multiplex PCR; TCRdb stores just in-frame clones and leaves some out. The sample includes roughly 230,000 clones, 80% to 90% of them seen just once. Sequences were obtained from peripheral blood. These receptors were obtained from a man aged 40-50 years with active or convalescent COVID-19.

The chain is built from TRBV6-2 or TRBV6-3 and TRBJ2-1; the D gene is possibly TRBD2 (6 bases). The germline V and J ends were trimmed by 4 bases and 10 bases, with 23 bases remaining between them. From germline, CDR1 is MNHEY and CDR2 SVGEGT. The CDR3 length is 16 residues. The CDR3 nucleotides are TGTGCCAGCAGTTCGAACCGGGGGAATGGGGTGGAAGAGCAGTTCTTC. Encoded protein: CASSSNRGNGVEEQFF.

The J gene is TRBJ1-1, the V gene TRBV6-2 or TRBV6-3, with a weak D call TRBD1 (5 bases). The CDR3 length is 17 residues. Germline V gene lookup returns CDR1 MNHEY and CDR2 SVGEGT. Between the trimmed V and J ends, which lost 6 bases and 3 bases, there was a span of 23 bases. CDR3 residues: CASSHSPTARGDTEAFF. The CDR3 nucleotides are TGTGCCAGCAGCCATAGCCCCACGGCACGGGGGGACACTGAAGCTTTCTTT.

This chain connects TRBV12-3 or TRBV12-4 to TRBJ1-1; no definite D call. The CDR3 runs 12 residues. V lost 3 bases to trimming and J lost 7 bases, with 9 bases between them. The CDR3: CASSFLGIEAFF. For the CDR3, the DNA is TGTGCCAGCAGTTTCTTGGGCATTGAAGCTTTCTTT.

This chain connects TRBV6-2 or TRBV6-3 to TRBJ2-7; TRBD1 aligns across 8 bases. This CDR3 is built from 15 residues. Trimming at V came to 2 bases and at J to 6 bases, leaving 9 bases not matched to a gene. Germline assignment: CDR1 MNHEY and CDR2 SVGEGT. The CDR3: CASSYGAGGHSEQYF. In DNA form, the CDR3 reads TGTGCCAGCAGTTACGGCGCAGGGGGCCATAGCGAGCAGTACTTC.

The chain has TRBV9 and TRBJ1-1, with no clear D. With 0 bases removed from V and 1 base from J, the gap between germline ends came to 7 bases. Per germline, CDR1 SGDLS and CDR2 YYNGEE. This CDR3 is 14 amino acids long. The CDR3 loop is CASSVVPENTEAFF. The CDR3 DNA follows: TGTGCCAGCAGCGTAGTCCCAGAGAACACTGAAGCTTTCTTT.

Only one count was recorded for this clone. The chain combines TRBV5-1 with TRBJ2-1; TRBD2 aligns across 10 bases. V lost 8 bases, J lost 6 bases, and 11 bases stayed unmatched. CDR3 length: 15 amino acids. CDR1 is SGHRS, CDR2 YFSETQ, per germline. CDR3 DNA sequence: TGCGCCAGTCAAGCTTGGACTAGCGGTTTCAATGAGCAGTTCTTC. Its protein is CASQAWTSGFNEQFF.

V gene TRBV7-9 combines with J gene TRBJ2-5, with a possible D match to TRBD2 (5 bases). Looked up from germline, CDR1 is SEHNR and CDR2 is FQNEAQ (reference sequence). The CDR3 runs to 13 residues. The V end lost 6 bases, the J end lost 2 bases, and 10 bases lay between the germline ends. CDR3 sequence: CASSQAVQETQYF. CDR3 coding DNA: TGTGCCAGCAGTCAAGCGGTACAAGAGACCCAGTACTTC.

This clone was observed once. V is TRBV29-1 and J is TRBJ2-1, with 12 bases matching TRBD2. CDR1 and CDR2 from the germline V gene are SQVTM and ANQGSEA. The CDR3 extends over 14 amino acids. J lost 9 bases, V lost 8 bases, and 11 bases had no gene match. The CDR3 DNA reads TGCAGCACGACCCTAGCGGGGGGGCTCGTTGAGCAGTTCTTC. Protein product: CSTTLAGGLVEQFF.

CDR3 bases: TGTGCCAGTAACGGAGGGTTTGAGGCTTTCTTT. This gives the protein CASNGGFEAFF. The chain links TRBV19 to TRBJ1-1; no definite D call. This CDR3 spans 11 amino acids. CDR1 and CDR2 from the germline V gene are LNHDA and SQIVND (reference sequence). The V and J ends lost 7 bases and 11 bases respectively, with 14 bases between them.

The chain has TRBV6-1 and TRBJ2-2, with 7 bases matching TRBD1. After removal of 4 bases from V and 0 bases from J, the junction contained 11 bases not matched to a gene. CDR1 and CDR2 (germline): MNHNS, SASEGT. CDR3 size: 18 residues. CDR3 in amino acids: CASSVKTGTATNTGELFF. The CDR3 nucleotides read TGTGCCAGCAGTGTAAAGACCGGGACAGCAACGAACACCGGGGAGCTGTTTTTT.

This clone was observed a single time. The chain couples TRBV19 to TRBJ2-5; D might be TRBD2 (6 bases). The germline V gene encodes CDR1 LNHDA and CDR2 SQIVND (reference sequence). The CDR3 covers 13 residues. V dropped 6 bases and J dropped 0 bases, with 8 bases sitting between them. This chain's CDR3 is CASSTGDQETQYF. As DNA, the CDR3 is TGTGCCAGTAGCACGGGAGACCAAGAGACCCAGTACTTC.

A few counts support this clone. The gene calls are TRBV2 and TRBJ1-5; TRBD1 aligns across 9 bases. Germline loops: CDR1 SNHLY, CDR2 FYNNEI. The CDR3 sequence is 15 residues long. The J segment lost 6 bases and the V segment lost 5 bases, leaving 8 bases of the junction unmatched. DNA of the CDR3: TGTGCCAGCAGTTTGACAGGGGGAGATGGTCAGCCCCAGCATTTT. Translation gives CASSLTGGDGQPQHF. Based on the CDR3 plus reference TRBV2 and TRBJ1-5, the full variable domain is EPEVTQTPSHQVTQMGQEVILRCVPISNHLYFYWYRQILGQKVEFLVSFYNNEISEKSEIFDDQFSVERPDGSNFTLKIRSTKLEDSAMYFCASSLTGGDGQPQHFGDGTRLSIL.

The CDR3 DNA reads as TGTGCCATCAGTGAGGCCGGGACTCGGCACTCCTACGAGCAGTACTTC. It encodes CAISEAGTRHSYEQYF. The chain is built from TRBV10-3 and TRBJ2-7; maybe TRBD2 (6 bases). V lost 2 bases and J lost 0, with 14 bases in between. Germline lookup yields CDR1 ENHRY and CDR2 SYGVKD. There are 16 residues in the CDR3.

The CDR3 region is CAIIAGGGSTEAFF. In DNA form, the CDR3 reads TGTGCCATCATTGCCGGGGGAGGGAGCACTGAAGCTTTCTTT. The J gene is TRBJ1-1, the V gene TRBV10-3; D perhaps matches TRBD1 (5 bases). Germline V gene data show CDR1 as ENHRY and CDR2 as SYGVKD. V was clipped by 7 bases and J by 4 bases, with 16 bases between them. This CDR3 spans 14 amino acids.

The chain joins TRBV2 to TRBJ2-2; TRBD1 matches 9 bases. The V gene end was trimmed by 1 base and the J gene end by 6 bases; junction bases not matched to a gene: 6. The CDR3 runs to 16 residues. Germline CDR1 reads SNHLY; CDR2 reads FYNNEI. CDR3 loop: CASSEVTGGSSGELFF. The CDR3 DNA sequence: TGTGCCAGCAGTGAAGTAACAGGGGGCTCGTCCGGGGAGCTGTTTTTT.

As regards this clone: Other DNA sequences from this sample encode an identical CDR3 as well. This chain connects TRBV3-1 (or the pseudogene TRBV3-2) to TRBJ1-1; TRBD1 matches 8 bases. Per the germline V gene, CDR1 is LGHDT and CDR2 is YNNKEL (reference sequence). The CDR3 extends over 14 amino acids. V lost 1 base to trimming and J lost 5 bases; unmatched junction nucleotides: 3. DNA for the CDR3: TGTGCCAGCAGCCAAGGGACAGGGAATACTGAAGCTTTCTTT. It encodes CASSQGTGNTEAFF.

The chain couples TRBV6-6 to TRBJ1-5, with 8 positions matching TRBD1. J lost 2 bases, V lost 0 bases, and 3 bases had no gene match. The CDR3 loop spans 16 amino acids. In germline, CDR1 is MNHNY, CDR2 SVGAGI (reference sequence). The CDR3 DNA follows: TGTGCCAGCAGTTACTCCGGACAGGGTGGCAATCAGCCCCAGCATTTT. Its translation is CASSYSGQGGNQPQHF.

The chain carries TRBV11-2 and TRBJ2-3; D is perhaps TRBD1 (6 bases). Germline-derived CDR1 and CDR2 are SGHAT and FQNNGV. Trimming stripped 5 bases from V and 4 bases from J, with 16 bases between. The CDR3 contains 15 residues. DNA of the CDR3: TGTGCCAGCAGCACCACAGGGAAACGAGCAGATACGCAGTATTTT. Its protein is CASSTTGKRADTQYF. Combining the CDR3 with reference TRBV11-2 and TRBJ2-3 gives the whole variable domain EAGVAQSPRYKIIEKRQSVAFWCNPISGHATLYWYQQILGQGPKLLIQFQNNGVVDDSQLPKDRFSAERLKGVDSTLKIQPAKLEDSAVYLCASSTTGKRADTQYFGPGTRLTVL.

The chain has TRBV6-5 and TRBJ1-4; 7 bases are shared with TRBD1. The CDR3 consists of 14 residues. From germline, CDR1 is MNHEY and CDR2 SVGAGI. The trim removed 5 bases at V and 7 bases at J, leaving 7 bases unmatched. The CDR3 nucleotides are TGTGCCAGCAGTCCTCCGGGACAGTCTGAAAAACTGTTTTTT. Protein product: CASSPPGQSEKLFF.

The rearrangement joins TRBV4-1 to TRBJ1-6; D call uncertain. The V and J ends lost 0 bases and 7 bases respectively, with 10 bases between them. CDR1 is MGHRA and CDR2 is YSYEKL in the germline V gene. The CDR3 has 15 residues. DNA for the CDR3: TGCGCCAGCAGCCAAGATCATAGGGAGAATTCACCCCTCCACTTT. Translated: CASSQDHRENSPLHF.

V and J are TRBV6-5 and TRBJ1-5; D ambiguous. Trimming removed 4 bases from V and 0 bases from J, with 4 bases in between. The germline V gene encodes CDR1 MNHEY and CDR2 SVGAGI. This CDR3 is built from 13 residues. CDR3 amino acids: CASSSFSNQPQHF. The CDR3 nucleotides are TGTGCCAGCAGTTCCTTTAGCAATCAGCCCCAGCATTTT.